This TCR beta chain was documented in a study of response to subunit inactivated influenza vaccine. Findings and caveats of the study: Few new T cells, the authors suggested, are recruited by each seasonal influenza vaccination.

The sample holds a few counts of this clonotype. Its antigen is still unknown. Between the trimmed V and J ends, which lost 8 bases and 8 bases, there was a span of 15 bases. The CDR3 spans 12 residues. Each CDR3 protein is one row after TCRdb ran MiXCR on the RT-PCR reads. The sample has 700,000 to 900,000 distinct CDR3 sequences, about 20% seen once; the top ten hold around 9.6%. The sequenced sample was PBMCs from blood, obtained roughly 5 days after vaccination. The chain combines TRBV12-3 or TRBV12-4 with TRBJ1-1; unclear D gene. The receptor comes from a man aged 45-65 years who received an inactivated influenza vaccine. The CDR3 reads CASRLSLAEAFF. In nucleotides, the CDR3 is TGTGCCAGCCGACTCAGCCTTGCGGAAGCTTTCTTT.